The clone carrying this TCR beta chain was counted a few times. Sequencing used immunoSEQ multiplex PCR; TCRdb keeps in-frame clones, though not all of them. Of about 280,000 clones in the sample, around 84% are singletons; the top ten hold 5%. This specimen comes from a study of blood T cell repertoires in COVID-19. Study context: Sites in the United States, Italy and Spain provided acute and convalescent COVID-19 samples.

This sequence was found in a man between 40 and 49 years old who had been exposed to COVID-19. Sequencing was performed on PBMCs or T cells enriched from blood (not recorded which).

CDR3 nucleotide sequence: TGTGCCAGCAGCGTACAGAACACCGGGGAGCTGTTTTTT. It codes for CASSVQNTGELFF. The chain carries TRBV9 and TRBJ2-2; no clear D gene. Per the germline V gene, CDR1 is SGDLS and CDR2 is YYNGEE. The V end lost 1 base, the J end lost 1 base, and 2 bases lay between the germline ends. This CDR3 has 13 residues.